This T cell receptor beta chain was documented in a study of tumor-infiltrating lymphocytes in primary liver carcinoma. Unsorted whole blood supplied the blood RNA, and germline DNA was isolated too. Notes on this clonotype: A much larger clonotype is one base distant, so this may be a read error.

The CDR3 is made up of 17 amino acids. Germline lookup yields CDR1 SQVTM and CDR2 ANQGSEA. Between the trimmed V and J ends, which lost 1 base and 0 bases, there was a span of 18 bases. The researchers produced TCR beta cDNA from around 500 ng total RNA with a constant-region primer. Employing slightly modified ARM-PCR, three nested multiplex PCR rounds were run, and these gave rise to the TCR beta libraries. TRBV1-TRBV30 forward primers paired with a C-beta reverse primer drove the first two PCR rounds, about 9 cycles each. TCRdb itself ran the multiplex PCR reads through MiXCR, one entry per CDR3 protein. Of some 320,000 distinct CDR3 sequences listed, 65% are singletons.

The chain uses TRBV29-1 and TRBJ2-5; D possibly corresponds to TRBD1 (8 bases). The TCR originated in a man aged 35 to 55 with primary liver carcinoma and hepatitis B virus infection. Sequenced sample: peripheral blood. CDR3 amino acids: CSVEGREDRAYQETQYF. CDR3 nucleotide sequence: TGCAGCGTTGAAGGACGGGAGGACAGGGCGTACCAAGAGACCCAGTACTTC.